This TCR beta chain derives from a study of T cell changes during pregnancy in multiple sclerosis. The assay was immunoSEQ multiplex PCR, and TCRdb's table has in-frame clones only and misses some. The data hold 65,000 to 80,000 clones, with 93% observed a single time. The material sequenced was peripheral blood, taken in the second trimester of pregnancy. The source of this sequence is a female donor with multiple sclerosis, enrolled in a pregnancy study.

CDR3 protein: CASSPTGTEEETQYF. The CDR3 bases are TGCGCCAGCAGCCCCACCGGGACAGAGGAAGAGACCCAGTACTTC. The rearrangement joins TRBV5-1 to TRBJ2-5, with TRBD1 matching 7 bases. V lost 4 bases, J lost 3 bases, and 9 bases stayed unmatched. In germline, CDR1 is SGHRS, CDR2 YFSETQ. This CDR3 comprises 15 residues.